Below are 29 T cell receptor beta chains sequenced from a single sample in a study of shared clonotypes between healthy human individuals. Profiled with immunoSEQ multiplex PCR; TCRdb holds only in-frame clones, not every one. Among 2 million to 2.5 million clones listed, roughly 95% were seen once. Material for sequencing was naive CD4+ T cells sorted from blood. The subset here: CD45RA+ positively selected. These receptors originate from a man aged 18-30 years in good health.

This chain uses TRBV2 with TRBJ2-5, with D possibly being TRBD1 or TRBD2 (5 bases each). V dropped 6 bases and J dropped 2 bases, with 16 bases sitting between them. This CDR3 has 15 residues. Germline V gene lookup returns CDR1 SNHLY and CDR2 FYNNEI. CDR3 DNA sequence: TGTGCCAGCAGGAGAGAGGGGCCGAAACAAGAGACCCAGTACTTC. This encodes CASRREGPKQETQYF.

The V call is TRBV28, the J call TRBJ2-7, with D perhaps matching TRBD2 (6 bases). Trimming pared 3 bases from V and 0 bases from J, leaving 18 bases between. Germline V gene data show CDR1 as MDHEN and CDR2 as SYDVKM. The CDR3 contains 17 residues. For the CDR3, the DNA is TGTGCCAGCAGTTTGGAGGGTGCCCTTCCGAACTCCTACGAGCAGTACTTC. It codes for CASSLEGALPNSYEQYF.

The J gene is TRBJ1-1, the V gene TRBV19, with D maybe TRBD1 (5 bases). CDR1 and CDR2 from the germline V gene are LNHDA and SQIVND (reference sequence). V dropped 5 bases and J dropped 7 bases, with 14 bases sitting between them. CDR3 length: 13 residues. This chain's CDR3 is CASSVTGTGEAFF. CDR3 nucleotide sequence: TGTGCCAGTAGTGTAACCGGGACCGGTGAAGCTTTCTTT.

V is TRBV6-6 and J is TRBJ2-7, with D unresolved. Deletions cut 8 bases from V and 2 bases from J, with 16 bases between. The CDR3 contains 14 residues. From germline, CDR1 is MNHNY and CDR2 SVGAGI (reference sequence). This chain's CDR3 is CASHSYVTPYEQYF. The CDR3 DNA reads as TGTGCCAGCCACAGTTACGTGACACCCTACGAGCAGTACTTC.

This chain connects TRBV6-5 to TRBJ2-7; tentatively, D is TRBD1 or TRBD2 (6 bases each). The V gene lost 8 bases and the J gene lost 2 bases, with 19 bases spanning the gap. Looked up from germline, CDR1 is MNHEY and CDR2 is SVGAGI. The CDR3 contains 15 residues. The CDR3 spells CASHPGGHPPYEQYF. The CDR3, as DNA: TGTGCCAGCCACCCCGGGGGACACCCTCCCTACGAGCAGTACTTC.

V and J are TRBV5-6 and TRBJ1-1; D perhaps matches TRBD1 (5 bases). CDR1 is SGHDT, CDR2 YYEEEE, per germline. V dropped 1 base and J dropped 0 bases, with 22 bases sitting between them. The CDR3 runs to 19 residues. The chain's CDR3 is CASSLYGLKLRGMNTEAFF. The CDR3 DNA follows: TGTGCCAGCAGCTTGTACGGGCTAAAATTGCGGGGGATGAACACTGAAGCTTTCTTT.

The V and J genes are TRBV11-2 and TRBJ2-7; 9 bases match TRBD1. Germline loops: CDR1 SGHAT, CDR2 FQNNGV. The trim removed 3 bases at V and 4 bases at J, leaving 4 bases unmatched. The CDR3 contains 14 residues. The chain's CDR3 is CASSFTGGRYEQYF. DNA of the CDR3: TGTGCCAGCAGCTTTACAGGGGGCAGGTACGAGCAGTACTTC. The variable domain in full, completed from reference TRBV11-2 and TRBJ2-7, reads EAGVAQSPRYKIIEKRQSVAFWCNPISGHATLYWYQQILGQGPKLLIQFQNNGVVDDSQLPKDRFSAERLKGVDSTLKIQPAKLEDSAVYLCASSFTGGRYEQYFGPGTRLTVT.

For this clone: The same CDR3 arises from other DNA sequences in this sample as well. The rearrangement links TRBV6-1 to TRBJ2-1, with no clear D. The CDR3 consists of 16 residues. V lost 4 bases and J lost 0, with 13 bases in between. The germline V gene has CDR1 MNHNS and CDR2 SASEGT. The CDR3 coding sequence is TGTGCCAGCAGTGGGCGGCAGGCTAGCTCCTACAATGAGCAGTTCTTC. Its translation: CASSGRQASSYNEQFF.

V is TRBV18 and J is TRBJ2-7; 13 nucleotides line up with TRBD2. This CDR3 is built from 16 residues. Unmatched junction bases numbered 1, after V lost 0 bases and J lost 2 bases. Germline V CDR1 and CDR2: KGHSH, LQKENI. CDR3 DNA sequence: TGTGCCAGCTCACCACCGGGACTAGCGGGGACCTACGAGCAGTACTTC. This encodes CASSPPGLAGTYEQYF.

CDR3 protein: CASSDSPLGGSLGGTSRYEQYF. DNA for the CDR3: TGCGCCAGCAGTGACTCTCCCTTGGGGGGTTCCTTAGGTGGGACTAGCCGCTACGAGCAGTACTTC. The chain is built from TRBV10-1 and TRBJ2-7; 9 nucleotides agree with TRBD2. The CDR3 has 22 residues. Germline lookup yields CDR1 WNHNN and CDR2 SYGVQD (reference sequence). V dropped 3 bases and J dropped 3; count of bases not matched to a gene: 27.

This clone was observed once. The sample has other DNA sequences that encode this CDR3 too. CDR3 DNA sequence: TGCAGCGTTACTAGAGGGACTGAAGCTTTCTTT. Residues: CSVTRGTEAFF. The chain has TRBV29-1 and TRBJ1-1; no clear D. The CDR3 is made up of 11 amino acids. Germline V gene data show CDR1 as SQVTM and CDR2 as ANQGSEA. V shed 5 bases and J shed 5 bases, with 9 bases lying between them.

The gene calls are TRBV5-6 and TRBJ2-3, with unresolved D. The CDR3 consists of 11 residues. Trimming took 6 bases from V and 7 from J, leaving 9 bases between them. Per germline, CDR1 SGHDT and CDR2 YYEEEE. The CDR3: CASTNGYTQYF. The CDR3, as DNA: TGTGCCAGCACTAACGGGTATACGCAGTATTTT.

J is TRBJ2-2 and V is TRBV5-1; D not resolved. CDR3 length: 13 amino acids. Germline-derived CDR1 and CDR2 are SGHRS and YFSETQ. V lost 6 bases, J lost 1 base, and 7 bases lay in between. For the CDR3, the DNA is TGCGCCAGCAACCAGATGAACACCGGGGAGCTGTTTTTT. Amino acids: CASNQMNTGELFF.

The chain is built from TRBV7-3 and TRBJ2-1; TRBD2 matches 8 bases. The CDR3 runs 15 residues. J was trimmed by 8 bases and V by 2 bases; bases with no gene match: 8. CDR1 and CDR2 from the germline V gene are SGHTA and FQGTGA. CDR3: CASSLLAGTTDEQFF. The CDR3 DNA follows: TGTGCCAGCAGCTTATTAGCGGGGACGACGGATGAGCAGTTCTTC.

The CDR3 region is CASSYWPGEKLFF. The CDR3 bases are TGTGCCAGCAGTTATTGGCCGGGGGAAAAACTGTTTTTT. The V call is TRBV6-5, the J call TRBJ1-4; D is uncertain. Germline V CDR1 and CDR2: MNHEY, SVGAGI. The CDR3 sequence is 13 residues long. Deletions cut 3 bases from V and 8 bases from J, with 10 bases between.

The rearrangement links TRBV6-5 to TRBJ1-4, with D hard to call. Germline CDR1 MNHEY, CDR2 SVGAGI. The V and J ends lost 6 bases and 2 bases respectively, with 7 bases between them. This CDR3 has 13 amino acids. This CDR3 is CASSQLTNEKLFF. CDR3 DNA sequence: TGTGCCAGCAGCCAGTTGACTAATGAAAAACTGTTTTTT.

The CDR3 loop is CASSYRGKKTAGELFF. CDR3 sequence (DNA): TGTGCCAGCAGTTACAGGGGTAAGAAGACCGCCGGGGAGCTGTTTTTT. V gene TRBV28 combines with J gene TRBJ2-2; TRBD1 matches 7 bases. Germline CDR1 and CDR2: MDHEN and SYDVKM. V gave up 4 bases and J gave up 6 bases; unmatched junction bases: 11. This CDR3 spans 16 amino acids.

The rearrangement joins TRBV6-5 to TRBJ2-2, with 8 bases identical to TRBD1. The CDR3 extends over 15 amino acids. Germline lookup yields CDR1 MNHEY and CDR2 SVGAGI. Trimming took 6 bases from V and 6 from J; bases not matched to a gene: 9. CDR3 sequence: CASRPQGAIAGELFF. The DNA of the CDR3 is TGTGCCAGCAGACCTCAGGGGGCGATTGCCGGGGAGCTGTTTTTT.

The chain has TRBV9 and TRBJ2-2; TRBD2 matches at 8 bases. The CDR3 contains 18 residues. Germline trimming cut 5 bases from V and 5 bases from J; bases unmatched to any gene: 17. The V gene's germline CDR1 is SGDLS and CDR2 YYNGEE. CDR3 loop: CASSAFSGASRGTGELFF. The CDR3 DNA follows: TGTGCCAGCAGTGCCTTTAGCGGGGCTAGTCGAGGGACCGGGGAGCTGTTTTTT.

The V call is TRBV7-9, the J call TRBJ1-5; D may be TRBD1 (6 bases). The V end lost 3 bases, the J end lost 5 bases, and 17 bases lay between the germline ends. The CDR3 contains 16 residues. Germline values: CDR1 SEHNR, CDR2 FQNEAQ (reference sequence). DNA for the CDR3: TGTGCCAGCAGCTTCAGTGGCAGGGGTAAGGATCAGCCCCAGCATTTT. Amino acid sequence: CASSFSGRGKDQPQHF. The whole variable domain, remainder taken from reference TRBV7-9 and TRBJ1-5, is DTGVSQNPRHKITKRGQNVTFRCDPISEHNRLYWYRQTLGQGPEFLTYFQNEAQLEKSRLLSDRFSAERPKGSFSTLEIQRTEQGDSAMYLCASSFSGRGKDQPQHFGDGTRLSIL.

The gene calls are TRBV4-3 and TRBJ2-1; tentative D call: TRBD1 (5 bases). CDR3 size: 14 residues. The germline V gene has CDR1 LGHNA and CDR2 YSLEER. Trimming took off 0 bases at V and 10 bases at J, with 13 bases between the two ends. CDR3 residues: CASSQDTGRIEQFF. The CDR3 DNA reads as TGCGCCAGCAGCCAAGATACAGGACGAATCGAGCAGTTCTTC.

This chain links TRBV2 with TRBJ2-5, with D unclear. The V end was cut by 2 bases, the J end by 3 bases, with 13 bases between. This CDR3 has 15 residues. Germline loops: CDR1 SNHLY, CDR2 FYNNEI. This CDR3 is CASSERAQRKETQYF. The CDR3 coding sequence is TGTGCCAGCAGTGAAAGAGCGCAGAGGAAAGAGACCCAGTACTTC.

About this clone: The identical CDR3 is also encoded by other nucleotide sequences in the sample. This chain uses TRBV7-8 with TRBJ1-3; no reliable D call. The CDR3 runs 13 residues. CDR1 and CDR2 from the germline V gene are SGHVS and FQNEAQ. V lost 3 bases, J lost 6 bases, and 9 bases lay in between. The DNA for the CDR3 is TGTGCCAGCAGCTTGGGCACTACAAACACCATATATTTT. Its translation is CASSLGTTNTIYF.

This clone was counted a few times. Other DNA sequences within the sample encode an identical CDR3. The genes are TRBV10-3 and TRBJ1-3; D is uncertain. The CDR3 contains 14 residues. The ends were cut back, 0 bases at V and 0 bases at J, with 3 bases in the middle. Germline V gene sequence: CDR1 ENHRY, CDR2 SYGVKD. This chain's CDR3 is CAISESSSGNTIYF. Here the CDR3 DNA reads TGTGCCATCAGTGAGTCCAGCTCTGGAAACACCATATATTTT.

This rearrangement joins TRBV29-1 to TRBJ2-3; weak D call: TRBD1 (6 bases). Germline V lookup: CDR1 SQVTM, CDR2 ANQGSEA. This CDR3 is 14 amino acids long. V lost 2 bases and J 2 bases, leaving 11 bases between the germline ends. This CDR3 reads CSVEKPGATDTQYF. The CDR3 DNA reads TGCAGCGTTGAAAAGCCAGGGGCCACAGATACGCAGTATTTT.

This chain connects TRBV10-2 to TRBJ2-1; TRBD1 agrees at 7 bases. Unmatched junction bases numbered 9, after V lost 5 bases and J lost 5 bases. Germline V gene sequence: CDR1 WSHSY, CDR2 SAAADI. This CDR3 spans 15 amino acids. Here the CDR3 reads CASSLDRVRNNEQFF. In DNA form, the CDR3 reads TGCGCCAGCAGTCTCGACAGGGTGCGCAACAATGAGCAGTTCTTC.

This chain joins TRBV6-1 and TRBJ1-4, with 9 bases lining up with TRBD1. J was trimmed by 8 bases and V by 5 bases; bases with no gene match: 6. CDR3 length: 14 amino acids. The germline gives CDR1 MNHNS, CDR2 SASEGT. The CDR3: CASSTGQGLEKLFF. The CDR3 coding sequence is TGTGCCAGCAGTACGGGACAGGGTTTGGAAAAACTGTTTTTT.

The CDR3 coding sequence is TGTGCCAGCTCACCCCGGGGGGACTCTGGAAACACCATATATTTT. Translated: CASSPRGDSGNTIYF. The chain has TRBV18 and TRBJ1-3; D is perhaps TRBD1 (5 bases). V lost 3 bases and J lost 0, with 9 bases in between. CDR1 is KGHSH, CDR2 LQKENI, per germline. The CDR3 has 15 residues.

In this sample, this clone turned up a few times. This sequence joins TRBV30 and TRBJ1-5; no clear D. V lost 5 bases and J 1 base, leaving 18 bases between the germline ends. Germline CDR1 and CDR2: GTSNPN and SVGIG (reference sequence). There are 16 residues in the CDR3. The CDR3 loop is CAWDRKVQRSNQPQHF. The CDR3, as DNA: TGTGCCTGGGACCGAAAGGTCCAAAGGAGCAATCAGCCCCAGCATTTT.